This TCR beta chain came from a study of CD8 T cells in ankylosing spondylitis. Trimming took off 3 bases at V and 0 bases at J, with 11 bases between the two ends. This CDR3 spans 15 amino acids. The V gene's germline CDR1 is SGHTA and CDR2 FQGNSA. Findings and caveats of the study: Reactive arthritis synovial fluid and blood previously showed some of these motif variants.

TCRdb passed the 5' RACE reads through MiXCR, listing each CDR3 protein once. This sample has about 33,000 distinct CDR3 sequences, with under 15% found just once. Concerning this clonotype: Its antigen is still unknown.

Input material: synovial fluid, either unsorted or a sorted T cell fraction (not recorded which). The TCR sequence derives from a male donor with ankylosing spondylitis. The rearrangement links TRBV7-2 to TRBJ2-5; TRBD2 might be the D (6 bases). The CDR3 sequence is CASSFVGGYQETQYF. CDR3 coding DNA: TGTGCCAGCAGCTTTGTGGGAGGCTACCAAGAGACCCAGTACTTC.